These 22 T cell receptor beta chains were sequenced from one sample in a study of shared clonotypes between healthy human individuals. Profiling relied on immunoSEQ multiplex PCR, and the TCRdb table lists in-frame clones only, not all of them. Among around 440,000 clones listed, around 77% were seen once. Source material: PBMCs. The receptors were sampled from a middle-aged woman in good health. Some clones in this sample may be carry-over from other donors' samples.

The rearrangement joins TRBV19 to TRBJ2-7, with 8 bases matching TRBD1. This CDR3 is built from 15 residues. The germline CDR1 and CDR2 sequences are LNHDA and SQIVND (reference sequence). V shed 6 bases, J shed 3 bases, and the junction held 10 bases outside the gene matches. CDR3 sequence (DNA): TGTGCCAGTAGCTCAGGACAGGGCCTTTTCTACGAGCAGTACTTC. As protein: CASSSGQGLFYEQYF.

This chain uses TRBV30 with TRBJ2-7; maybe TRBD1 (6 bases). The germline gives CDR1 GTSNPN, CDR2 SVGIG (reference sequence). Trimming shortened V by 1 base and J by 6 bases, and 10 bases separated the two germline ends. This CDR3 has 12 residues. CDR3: CAWSGNRVEQYF. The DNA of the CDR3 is TGTGCCTGGAGTGGTAACAGGGTCGAGCAGTACTTC. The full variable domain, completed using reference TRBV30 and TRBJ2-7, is SQTIHQWPATLVQPVGSPLSLECTVEGTSNPNLYWYRQAAGRGLQLLFYSVGIGQISSEVPQNLSASRPQDRQFILSSKKLLLSDSGFYLCAWSGNRVEQYFGPGTRLTVT.

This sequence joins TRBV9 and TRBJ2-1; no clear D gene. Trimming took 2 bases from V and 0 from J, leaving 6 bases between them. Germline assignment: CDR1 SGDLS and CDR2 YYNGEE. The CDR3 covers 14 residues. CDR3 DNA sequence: TGTGCCAGCAGCGTGACTGTCTCCTACAATGAGCAGTTCTTC. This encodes CASSVTVSYNEQFF.

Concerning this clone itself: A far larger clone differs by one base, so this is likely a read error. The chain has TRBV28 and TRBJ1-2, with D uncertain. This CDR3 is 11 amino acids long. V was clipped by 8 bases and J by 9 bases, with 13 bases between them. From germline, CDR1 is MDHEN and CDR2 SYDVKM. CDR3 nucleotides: TGTGCCAGCGAAACCAACGGGAGCTACACCTTC. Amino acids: CASETNGSYTF.

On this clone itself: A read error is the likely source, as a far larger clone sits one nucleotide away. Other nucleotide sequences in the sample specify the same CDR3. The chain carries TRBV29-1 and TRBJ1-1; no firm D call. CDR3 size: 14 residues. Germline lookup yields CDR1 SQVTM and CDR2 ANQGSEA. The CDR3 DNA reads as TGCAGCGTTGTCCTAACCCGGGGTGGGATTGAAGCTCTCTTT. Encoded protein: CSVVLTRGGIEALF.

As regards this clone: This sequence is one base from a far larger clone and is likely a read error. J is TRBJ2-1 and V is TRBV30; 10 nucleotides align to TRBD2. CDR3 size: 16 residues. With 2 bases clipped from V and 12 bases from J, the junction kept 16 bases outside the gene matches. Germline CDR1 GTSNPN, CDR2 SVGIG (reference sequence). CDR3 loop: CAWSRVTSGIGDGQFF. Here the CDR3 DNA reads TGTGCCTGGAGTCGGGTAACTAGCGGGATCGGGGATGGGCAGTTCTTC.

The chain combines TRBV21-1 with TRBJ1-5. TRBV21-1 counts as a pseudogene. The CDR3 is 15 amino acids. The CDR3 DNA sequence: TGTGCCAGCAGCACGGGTACGCCTAACAATCAGCCCCAGCATTTT. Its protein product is CASSTGTPNNQPQHF.

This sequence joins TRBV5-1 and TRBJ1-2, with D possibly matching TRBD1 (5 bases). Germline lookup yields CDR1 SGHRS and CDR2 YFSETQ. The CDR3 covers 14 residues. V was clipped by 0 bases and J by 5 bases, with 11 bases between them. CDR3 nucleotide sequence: TGCGCCAGCAGCTTGGAGCAGGGAGGGTATGGCTACACCTTC. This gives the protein CASSLEQGGYGYTF.

CDR3 residues: CASRRGGTEQYF. CDR3 sequence (DNA): TGTGCCAGCAGACGAGGGGGCACCGAGCAGTACTTC. V is TRBV6-5 and J is TRBJ2-7, with TRBD1 matching over 7 bases. V lost 6 bases and J lost 6; bases outside the gene matches: 5. CDR1 and CDR2 from the germline V gene are MNHEY and SVGAGI. CDR3 size: 12 residues.

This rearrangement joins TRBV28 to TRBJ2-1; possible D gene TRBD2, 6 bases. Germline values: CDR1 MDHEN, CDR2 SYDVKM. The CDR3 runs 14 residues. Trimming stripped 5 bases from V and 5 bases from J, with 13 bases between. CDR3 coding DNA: TGTGCCAGCAGTCCACCGACTAGGAACAATGAGCAGTTCTTC. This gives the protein CASSPPTRNNEQFF.

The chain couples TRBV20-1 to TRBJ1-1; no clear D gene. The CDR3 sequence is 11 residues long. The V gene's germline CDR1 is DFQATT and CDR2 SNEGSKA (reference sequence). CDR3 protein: CMPNPYTEAFF. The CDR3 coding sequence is TGCATGCCAAATCCCTACACTGAAGCTTTCTTT.

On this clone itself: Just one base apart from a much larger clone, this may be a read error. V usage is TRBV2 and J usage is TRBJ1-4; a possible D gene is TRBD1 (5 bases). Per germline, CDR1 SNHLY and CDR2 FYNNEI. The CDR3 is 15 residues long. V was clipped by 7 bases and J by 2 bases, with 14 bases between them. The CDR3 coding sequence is TGTGCCAGCACTTTACCGGGACTCACTAATGAAAAACTGTTTTTT. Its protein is CASTLPGLTNEKLFF.

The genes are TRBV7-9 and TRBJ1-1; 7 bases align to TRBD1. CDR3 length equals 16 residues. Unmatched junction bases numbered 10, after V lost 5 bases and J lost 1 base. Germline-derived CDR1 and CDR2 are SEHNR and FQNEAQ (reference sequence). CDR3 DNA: TGTGCCAGCAGCACCCGACAGGGTCTAAAGAACACTGAAGCTTTCTTT. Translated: CASSTRQGLKNTEAFF.

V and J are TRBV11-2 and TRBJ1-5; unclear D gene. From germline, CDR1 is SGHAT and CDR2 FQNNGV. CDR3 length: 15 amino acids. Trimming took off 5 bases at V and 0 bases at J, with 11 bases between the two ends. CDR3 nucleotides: TGTGCCAGCAGCCCCGGGGATTATAGCAATCAGCCCCAGCATTTT. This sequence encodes CASSPGDYSNQPQHF.

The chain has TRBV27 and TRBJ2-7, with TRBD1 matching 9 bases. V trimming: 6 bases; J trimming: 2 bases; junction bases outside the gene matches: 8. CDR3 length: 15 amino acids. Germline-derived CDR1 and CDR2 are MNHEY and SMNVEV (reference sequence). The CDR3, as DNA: TGTGCCAGCAGATACGCCGGGACAGGGACCTACGAGCAGTACTTC. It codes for CASRYAGTGTYEQYF.

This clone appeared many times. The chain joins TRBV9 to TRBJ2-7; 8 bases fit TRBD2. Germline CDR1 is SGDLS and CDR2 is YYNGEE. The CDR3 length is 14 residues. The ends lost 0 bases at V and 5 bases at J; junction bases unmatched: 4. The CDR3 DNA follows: TGTGCCAGCAGCGTAGACGGGAGGGGCAACGAGCAGTACTTC. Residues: CASSVDGRGNEQYF.

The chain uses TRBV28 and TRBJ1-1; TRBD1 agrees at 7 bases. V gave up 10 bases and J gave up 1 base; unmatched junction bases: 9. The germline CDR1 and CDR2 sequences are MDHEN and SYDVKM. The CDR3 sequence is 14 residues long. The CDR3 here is CATATGRRNTEAFF. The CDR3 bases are TGTGCCACCGCGACAGGGAGGCGGAACACTGAAGCTTTCTTT.

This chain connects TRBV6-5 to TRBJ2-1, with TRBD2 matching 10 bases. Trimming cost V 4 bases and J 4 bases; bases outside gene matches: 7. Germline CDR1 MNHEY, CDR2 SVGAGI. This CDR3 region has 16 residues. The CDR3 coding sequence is TGTGCCAGCAGTTTTAGCGGGAGGCATGTTTACAATGAGCAGTTCTTC. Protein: CASSFSGRHVYNEQFF.

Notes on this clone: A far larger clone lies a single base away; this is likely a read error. The chain's CDR3 is CAIATTANHGYTF. The CDR3 DNA is TGTGCCATCGCAACAACAGCTAACCATGGCTACACCTTC. J is TRBJ1-2 and V is TRBV15; D gene ambiguous. This CDR3 is built from 13 residues. From germline, CDR1 is LNHNV and CDR2 YYDKDF (reference sequence).

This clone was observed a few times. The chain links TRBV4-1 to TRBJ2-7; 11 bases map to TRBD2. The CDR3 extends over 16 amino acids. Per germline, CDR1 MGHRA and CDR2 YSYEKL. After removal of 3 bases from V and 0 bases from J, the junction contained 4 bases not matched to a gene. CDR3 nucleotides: TGCGCCAGCAGCCAGACCCTAGCGGGGGGCTCCTACGAGCAGTACTTC. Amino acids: CASSQTLAGGSYEQYF.

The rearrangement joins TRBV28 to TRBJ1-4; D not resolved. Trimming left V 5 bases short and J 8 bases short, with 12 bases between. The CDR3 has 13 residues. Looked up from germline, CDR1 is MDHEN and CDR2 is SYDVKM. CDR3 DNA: TGTGCCAGCAGTCAACCCCAACTCGAAAAACTGTTTTTT. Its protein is CASSQPQLEKLFF.

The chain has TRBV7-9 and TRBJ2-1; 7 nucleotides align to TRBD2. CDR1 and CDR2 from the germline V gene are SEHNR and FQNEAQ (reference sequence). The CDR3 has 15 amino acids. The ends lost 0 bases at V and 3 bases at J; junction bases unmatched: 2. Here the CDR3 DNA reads TGTGCCAGCAGCTTAGCTCTAGCGGACTACAATGAGCAGTTCTTC. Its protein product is CASSLALADYNEQFF.